This TCR beta chain was retrieved from a study of Ad26.COV2.S vaccination and SARS-CoV-2 variants. The CDR3 has 17 amino acids. Trimming removed 0 bases at V and 0 bases at J, with 9 bases between. CDR1 is LGHNA and CDR2 is YSLEER in the germline V gene. Overall study findings and caveats: Once vaccination had occurred, spike-specific CD8+ and CD4+ T cell responses reportedly showed substantial breadth. Among vaccine recipients, spike-specific TCR breadth exceeded that of placebo recipients. Overall T cell responses may have been underestimated by the analyses of TCR breadth and depth.

Treatment described: around 19 received Ad26.COV2.S at low or high dose, single or two shots; 5 received placebo; per-sample allocation not given. The samples were gathered on day 63 after the first injection of vaccine or placebo. The individual, an adult aged 18-55 years, was a donor in Boston. The table lists this clone with many counts. The antigen is not known. Libraries were prepared by immunoSEQ multiplex PCR; TCRdb keeps only in-frame clonotypes and omits some of them. The data hold around 340,000 clones, with less than 90% observed a single time. The source material was peripheral blood, sampled in a trial of Ad26.COV2.S vaccine versus placebo. The clonotype comes from a person aged 18-60 years who received the Ad26.COV2.S COVID-19 vaccine or a placebo. This chain uses TRBV4-3 with TRBJ2-6; D not resolved. The CDR3 sequence: CASSQDGDNSGANVLTF. The CDR3 DNA reads TGCGCCAGCAGCCAAGATGGAGACAACTCTGGGGCCAACGTCCTGACTTTC.